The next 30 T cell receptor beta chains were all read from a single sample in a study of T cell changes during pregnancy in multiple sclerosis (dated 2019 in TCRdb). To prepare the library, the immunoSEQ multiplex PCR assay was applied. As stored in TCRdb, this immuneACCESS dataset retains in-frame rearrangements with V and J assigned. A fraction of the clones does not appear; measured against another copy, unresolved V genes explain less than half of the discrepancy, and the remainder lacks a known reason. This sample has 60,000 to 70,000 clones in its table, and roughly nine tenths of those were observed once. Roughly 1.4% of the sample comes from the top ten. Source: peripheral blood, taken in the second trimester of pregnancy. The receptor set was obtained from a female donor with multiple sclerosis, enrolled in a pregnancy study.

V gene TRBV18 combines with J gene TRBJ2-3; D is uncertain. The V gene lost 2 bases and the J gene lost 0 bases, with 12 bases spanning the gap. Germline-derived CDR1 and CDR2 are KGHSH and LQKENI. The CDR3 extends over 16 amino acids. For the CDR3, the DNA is TGTGCCAGCTCACCAAGCTACGGAGCTAGCACAGATACGCAGTATTTT. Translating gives CASSPSYGASTDTQYF. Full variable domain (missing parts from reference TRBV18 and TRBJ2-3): NAGVMQNPRHLVRRRGQEARLRCSPMKGHSHVYWYRQLPEEGLKFMVYLQKENIIDESGMPKERFSAEFPKEGPSILRIQQVVRGDSAAYFCASSPSYGASTDTQYFGPGTRLTVL.

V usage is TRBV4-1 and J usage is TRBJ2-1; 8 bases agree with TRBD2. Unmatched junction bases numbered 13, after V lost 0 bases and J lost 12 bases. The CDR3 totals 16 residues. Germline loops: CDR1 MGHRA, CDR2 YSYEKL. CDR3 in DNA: TGCGCCAGCAGCCAAGATGCCAGCGGGGGCGCCAGGGTGCAGTTCTTC. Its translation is CASSQDASGGARVQFF.

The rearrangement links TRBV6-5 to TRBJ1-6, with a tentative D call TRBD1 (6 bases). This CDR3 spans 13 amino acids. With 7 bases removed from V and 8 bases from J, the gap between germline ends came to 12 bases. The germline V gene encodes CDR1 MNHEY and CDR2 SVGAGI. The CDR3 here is CASNRDIHSPLHF. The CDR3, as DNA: TGTGCCAGCAACAGGGACATTCATTCACCCCTCCACTTT.

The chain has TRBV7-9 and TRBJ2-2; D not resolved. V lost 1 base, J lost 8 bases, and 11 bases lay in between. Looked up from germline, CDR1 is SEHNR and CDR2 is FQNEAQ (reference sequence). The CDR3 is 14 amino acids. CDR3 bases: TGTGCCAGCAGCTTAGAGTCCCGAGCGGGGGAGCTGTTTTTT. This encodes CASSLESRAGELFF. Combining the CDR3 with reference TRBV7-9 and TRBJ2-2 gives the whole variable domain DTGVSQNPRHKITKRGQNVTFRCDPISEHNRLYWYRQTLGQGPEFLTYFQNEAQLEKSRLLSDRFSAERPKGSFSTLEIQRTEQGDSAMYLCASSLESRAGELFFGEGSRLTVL.

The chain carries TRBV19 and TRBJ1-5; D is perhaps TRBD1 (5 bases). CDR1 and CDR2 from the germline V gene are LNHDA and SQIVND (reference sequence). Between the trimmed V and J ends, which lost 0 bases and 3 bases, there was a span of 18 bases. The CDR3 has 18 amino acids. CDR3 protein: CASSIDPPGFPPNQPQHF. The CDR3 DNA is TGTGCCAGTAGTATAGATCCTCCAGGGTTCCCCCCCAATCAGCCCCAGCATTTT.

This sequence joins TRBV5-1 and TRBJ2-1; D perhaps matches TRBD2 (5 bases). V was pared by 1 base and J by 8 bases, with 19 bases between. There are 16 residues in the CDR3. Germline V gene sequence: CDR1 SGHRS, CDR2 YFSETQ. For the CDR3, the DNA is TGCGCCAGCAGCTTGCCCCTAGCCCCAGGTGGTGATGAGCAGTTCTTC. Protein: CASSLPLAPGGDEQFF.

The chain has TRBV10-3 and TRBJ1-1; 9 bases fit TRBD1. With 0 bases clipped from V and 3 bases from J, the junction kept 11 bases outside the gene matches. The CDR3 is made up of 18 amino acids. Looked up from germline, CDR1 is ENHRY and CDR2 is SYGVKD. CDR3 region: CAISESVGTGSGYTEAFF. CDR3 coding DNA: TGTGCCATCAGTGAGTCGGTGGGGACAGGGTCCGGATACACTGAAGCTTTCTTT.

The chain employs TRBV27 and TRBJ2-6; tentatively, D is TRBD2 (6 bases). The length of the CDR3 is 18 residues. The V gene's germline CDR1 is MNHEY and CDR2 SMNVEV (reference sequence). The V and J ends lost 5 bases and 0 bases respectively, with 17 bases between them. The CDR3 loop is CASSMPGGTHSGANVLTF. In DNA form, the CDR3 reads TGTGCCAGCAGTATGCCTGGCGGGACCCACTCTGGGGCCAACGTCCTGACTTTC.

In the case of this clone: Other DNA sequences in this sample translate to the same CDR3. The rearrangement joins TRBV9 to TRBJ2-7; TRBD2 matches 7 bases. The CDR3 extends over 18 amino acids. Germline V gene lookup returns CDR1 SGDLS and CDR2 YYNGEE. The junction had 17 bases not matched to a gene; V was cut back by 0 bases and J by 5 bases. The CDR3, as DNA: TGTGCCAGCAGCGTAGAAGGCAGCGGGGTCGTAGGGGCCCACGAGCAGTACTTC. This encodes CASSVEGSGVVGAHEQYF.

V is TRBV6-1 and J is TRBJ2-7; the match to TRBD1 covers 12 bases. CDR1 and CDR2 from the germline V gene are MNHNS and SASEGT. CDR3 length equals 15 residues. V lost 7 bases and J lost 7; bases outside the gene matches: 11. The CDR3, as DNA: TGTGCCAGCAATACCGGGACAGGGGGCATGGGGGAGCAGTACTTC. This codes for CASNTGTGGMGEQYF.

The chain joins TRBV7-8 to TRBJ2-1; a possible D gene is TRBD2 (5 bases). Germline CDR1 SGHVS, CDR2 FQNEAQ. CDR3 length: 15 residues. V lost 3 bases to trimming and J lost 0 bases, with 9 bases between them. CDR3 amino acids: CASSFGLSSYNEQFF. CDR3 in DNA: TGTGCCAGCAGCTTTGGACTCAGCTCCTACAATGAGCAGTTCTTC.

The CDR3 protein is CASSSSPVGREKLFF. The CDR3 DNA is TGTGCCAGCAGCTCTTCCCCGGTCGGTAGAGAAAAACTGTTTTTT. V and J are TRBV5-6 and TRBJ1-4; D is unclear. This CDR3 is built from 15 residues. V was cut by 3 bases and J by 8 bases, with 17 bases left in between. The germline V gene encodes CDR1 SGHDT and CDR2 YYEEEE.

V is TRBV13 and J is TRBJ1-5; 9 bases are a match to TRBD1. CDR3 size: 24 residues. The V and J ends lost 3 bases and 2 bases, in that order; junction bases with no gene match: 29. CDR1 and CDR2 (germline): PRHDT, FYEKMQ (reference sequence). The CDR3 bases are TGTGCCAGCAGCTTGGGGCCGTTTGGGGCTGTTATACAGGGGGCAGGGGTAGGCAATCAGCCCCAGCATTTT. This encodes CASSLGPFGAVIQGAGVGNQPQHF.

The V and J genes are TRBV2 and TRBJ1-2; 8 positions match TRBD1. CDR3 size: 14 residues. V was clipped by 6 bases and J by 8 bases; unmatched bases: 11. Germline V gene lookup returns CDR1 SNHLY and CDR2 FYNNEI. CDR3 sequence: CASRGWQGASGYTF. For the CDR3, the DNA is TGTGCCAGCAGAGGGTGGCAGGGGGCGAGCGGCTACACCTTC.

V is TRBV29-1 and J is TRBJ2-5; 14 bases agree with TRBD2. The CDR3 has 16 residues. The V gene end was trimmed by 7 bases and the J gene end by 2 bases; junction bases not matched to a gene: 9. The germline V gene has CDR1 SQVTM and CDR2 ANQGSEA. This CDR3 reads CSGGRTSGGSQETQYF. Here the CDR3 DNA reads TGCAGCGGGGGAAGGACTAGCGGGGGGTCACAAGAGACCCAGTACTTC. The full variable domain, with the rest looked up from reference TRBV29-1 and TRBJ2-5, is SAVISQKPSRDICQRGTSLTIQCQVDSQVTMMFWYRQQPGQSLTLIATANQGSEATYESGFVIDKFPISRPNLTFSTLTVSNMSPEDSSIYLCSGGRTSGGSQETQYFGPGTRLLVL.

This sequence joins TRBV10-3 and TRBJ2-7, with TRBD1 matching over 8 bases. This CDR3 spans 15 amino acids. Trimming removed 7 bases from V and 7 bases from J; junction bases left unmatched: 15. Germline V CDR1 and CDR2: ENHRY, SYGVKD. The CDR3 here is CAITNGQGISGEQYF. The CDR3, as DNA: TGTGCCATCACCAACGGACAGGGTATTTCTGGGGAGCAGTACTTC.

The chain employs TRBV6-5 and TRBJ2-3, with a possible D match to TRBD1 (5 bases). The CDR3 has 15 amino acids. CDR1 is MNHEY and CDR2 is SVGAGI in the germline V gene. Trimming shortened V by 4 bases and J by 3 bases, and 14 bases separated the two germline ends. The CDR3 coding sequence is TGTGCCAGCAGTTTTGGCAGGGCCGTTACAGATACGCAGTATTTT. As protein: CASSFGRAVTDTQYF.

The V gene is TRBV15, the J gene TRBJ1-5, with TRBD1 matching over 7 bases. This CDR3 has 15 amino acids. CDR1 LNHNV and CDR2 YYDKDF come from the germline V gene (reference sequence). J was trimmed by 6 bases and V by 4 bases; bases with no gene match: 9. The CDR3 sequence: CATSKRGRIGQPQHF. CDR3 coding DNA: TGTGCCACCAGCAAAAGGGGGCGAATAGGTCAGCCCCAGCATTTT.

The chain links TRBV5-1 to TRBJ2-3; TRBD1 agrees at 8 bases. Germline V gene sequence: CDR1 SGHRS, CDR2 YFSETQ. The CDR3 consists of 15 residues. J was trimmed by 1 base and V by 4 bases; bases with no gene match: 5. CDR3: CASSAPQGGTDTQYF. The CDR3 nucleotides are TGCGCCAGCAGCGCCCCACAGGGGGGCACAGATACGCAGTATTTT.

As DNA, the CDR3 is TGTGCCAGTAGCCCCGACAGGGGATACACAGATACGCAGTATTTT. Amino acid sequence: CASSPDRGYTDTQYF. V is TRBV19 and J is TRBJ2-3, with 8 bases identical to TRBD1. The CDR3 runs to 15 residues. The junction had 7 bases not matched to a gene; V was cut back by 6 bases and J by 2 bases. Germline V gives CDR1 LNHDA, CDR2 SQIVND (reference sequence).

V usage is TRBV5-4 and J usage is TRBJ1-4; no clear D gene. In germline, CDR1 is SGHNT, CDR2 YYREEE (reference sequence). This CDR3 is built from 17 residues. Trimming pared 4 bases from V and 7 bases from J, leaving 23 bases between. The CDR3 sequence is CASSRGDPSSEGEKLFF. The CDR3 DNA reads TGTGCCAGCAGCCGAGGTGATCCTTCGTCTGAGGGTGAAAAACTGTTTTTT.

CDR3 region: CASRRTGTGGGKLFF. The CDR3, as DNA: TGTGCCAGCAGACGCACCGGGACAGGGGGCGGAAAACTGTTTTTT. This chain connects TRBV7-2 to TRBJ1-4, with 12 bases that match TRBD1. The CDR3 loop spans 15 amino acids. CDR1 and CDR2 from the germline V gene are SGHTA and FQGNSA. V lost 6 bases, J lost 10 bases, and 9 bases stayed unmatched.

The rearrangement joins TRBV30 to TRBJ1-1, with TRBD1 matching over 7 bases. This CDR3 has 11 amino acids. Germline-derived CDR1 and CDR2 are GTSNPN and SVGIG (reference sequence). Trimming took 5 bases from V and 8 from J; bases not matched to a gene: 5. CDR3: CAWRQGSEAFF. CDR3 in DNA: TGTGCCTGGCGACAGGGAAGCGAAGCTTTCTTT.

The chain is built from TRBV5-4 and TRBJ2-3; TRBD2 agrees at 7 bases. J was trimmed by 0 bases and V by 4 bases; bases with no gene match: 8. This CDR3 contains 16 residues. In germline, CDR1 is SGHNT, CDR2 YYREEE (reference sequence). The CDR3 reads CASSPTGGSSTDTQYF. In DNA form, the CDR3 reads TGTGCCAGCAGCCCAACGGGAGGAAGCAGCACAGATACGCAGTATTTT.

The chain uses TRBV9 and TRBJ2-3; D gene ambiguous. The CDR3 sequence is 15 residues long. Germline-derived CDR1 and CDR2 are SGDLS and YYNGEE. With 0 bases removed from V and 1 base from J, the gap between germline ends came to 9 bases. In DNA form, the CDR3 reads TGTGCCAGCAGCGTAGACCCCCAGGGCACAGATACGCAGTATTTT. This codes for CASSVDPQGTDTQYF. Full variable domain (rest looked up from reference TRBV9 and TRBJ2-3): DSGVTQTPKHLITATGQRVTLRCSPRSGDLSVYWYQQSLDQGLQFLIQYYNGEERAKGNILERFSAQQFPDLHSELNLSSLELGDSALYFCASSVDPQGTDTQYFGPGTRLTVL.

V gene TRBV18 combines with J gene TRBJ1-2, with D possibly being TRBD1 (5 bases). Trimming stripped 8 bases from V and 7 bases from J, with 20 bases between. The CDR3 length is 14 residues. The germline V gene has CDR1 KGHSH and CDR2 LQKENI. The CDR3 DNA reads TGTGCCAGCCAGCCCCCGGCAGGGCCAGGTGGCTACACCTTC. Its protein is CASQPPAGPGGYTF.

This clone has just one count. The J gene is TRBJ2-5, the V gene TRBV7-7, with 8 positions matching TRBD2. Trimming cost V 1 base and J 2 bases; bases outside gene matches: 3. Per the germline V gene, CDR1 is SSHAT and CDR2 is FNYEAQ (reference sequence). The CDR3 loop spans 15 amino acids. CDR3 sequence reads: CASSLVPGGQETQYF. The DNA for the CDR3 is TGTGCCAGCAGCTTAGTACCGGGGGGGCAAGAGACCCAGTACTTC.

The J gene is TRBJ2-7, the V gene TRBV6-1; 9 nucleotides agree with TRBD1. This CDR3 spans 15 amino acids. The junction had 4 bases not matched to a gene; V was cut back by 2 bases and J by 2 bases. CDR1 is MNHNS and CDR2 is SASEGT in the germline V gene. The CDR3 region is CASSEFGTGTYEQYF. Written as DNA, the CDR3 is TGTGCCAGCAGTGAATTTGGGACAGGGACCTACGAGCAGTACTTC.

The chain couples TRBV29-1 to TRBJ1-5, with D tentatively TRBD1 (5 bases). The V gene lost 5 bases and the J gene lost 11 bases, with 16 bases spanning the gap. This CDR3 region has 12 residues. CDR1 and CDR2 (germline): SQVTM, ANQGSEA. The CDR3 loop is CSVNSEAGAQHF. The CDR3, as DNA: TGCAGCGTTAATTCGGAGGCGGGGGCCCAGCATTTT.

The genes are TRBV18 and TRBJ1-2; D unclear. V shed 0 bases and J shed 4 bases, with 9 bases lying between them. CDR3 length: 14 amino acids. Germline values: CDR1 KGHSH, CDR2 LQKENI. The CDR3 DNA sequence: TGTGCCAGCTCACCACCACAGATTCTCTATGGCTACACCTTC. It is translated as CASSPPQILYGYTF.